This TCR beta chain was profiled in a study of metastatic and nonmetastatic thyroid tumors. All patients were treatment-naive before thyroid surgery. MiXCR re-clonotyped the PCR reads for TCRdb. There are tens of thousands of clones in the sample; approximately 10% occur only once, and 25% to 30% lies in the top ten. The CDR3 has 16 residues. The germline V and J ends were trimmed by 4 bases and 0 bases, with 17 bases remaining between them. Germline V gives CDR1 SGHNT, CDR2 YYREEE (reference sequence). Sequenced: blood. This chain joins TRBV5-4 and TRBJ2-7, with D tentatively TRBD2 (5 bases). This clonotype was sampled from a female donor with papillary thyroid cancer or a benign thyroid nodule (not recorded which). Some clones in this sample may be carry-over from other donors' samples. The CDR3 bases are TGTGCCAGCAGCGCTGCCGGGAACGGGTCCTCCTACGAGCAGTACTTC. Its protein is CASSAAGNGSSYEQYF.